This T cell receptor beta chain was recovered during a study of cytomegalovirus exposure and HLA in healthy donors. About this clone itself: What it binds is not known.

General study results and limits: Reportedly, a later analysis found an Asian-associated ancestry cluster had fewer N-insertions than the roughly 670-donor mean.

The PCR contained 60 Vbeta and 13 Jbeta primers. The assay was immunoSEQ multiplex PCR, and TCRdb's table has in-frame clones only and misses some. The sample shows fewer than 350,000 clones, around 90% of them seen only once. Source material: PBMCs. The TCR originated in a woman between 18 and 29 years old in good health and CMV-seronegative.

In nucleotides, the CDR3 is TGTGCCAGCAGCGTCAGGGGGCGAACAGATACGCAGTATTTT. It is translated as CASSVRGRTDTQYF. The gene calls are TRBV9 and TRBJ2-3; TRBD1 aligns across 8 bases. The CDR3 runs 14 residues. CDR1 and CDR2 from the germline V gene are SGDLS and YYNGEE. The ends lost 2 bases at V and 3 bases at J; junction bases unmatched: 2.